The entry that follows covers one TCR beta chain sequence. Its antigen is currently unknown. Using a J-beta primer mix together with a sample-barcoded 5' primer, a second PCR was run for 7 to 11 cycles. Samples each returned at least 2.5 million CDR3-containing paired-end reads. TCRdb reprocessed the 5' RACE reads via MiXCR and lists one record per CDR3 protein. The repertoire holds 950,000 to 1,200,000 distinct CDR3 sequences, with more than 30% as singletons. Peripheral blood samples of around 9.3 milliliters were drawn from each donor. This sample was included in a study of blood T cells in healthy people across ages. Regarding the study as a whole: Diversity estimates drawn from one million T cells were deemed underestimates. Roughly linear age-related decline in beta diversity appeared, significant by age around 42.

Germline CDR1 MNHEY, CDR2 SMNVEV (reference sequence). The CDR3 contains 16 residues. Trimming cost V 6 bases and J 2 bases, with 20 bases left between them. Sample: blood. The genes are TRBV27 and TRBJ2-7; weak D call: TRBD1 (6 bases). This clonotype originated in a man aged 18 to 30 in good health. The CDR3 DNA sequence: TGTGCCAGCAGACATCCTCCGGGACATAGTCCCTACGAGCAGTACTTC. Encoded protein: CASRHPPGHSPYEQYF.